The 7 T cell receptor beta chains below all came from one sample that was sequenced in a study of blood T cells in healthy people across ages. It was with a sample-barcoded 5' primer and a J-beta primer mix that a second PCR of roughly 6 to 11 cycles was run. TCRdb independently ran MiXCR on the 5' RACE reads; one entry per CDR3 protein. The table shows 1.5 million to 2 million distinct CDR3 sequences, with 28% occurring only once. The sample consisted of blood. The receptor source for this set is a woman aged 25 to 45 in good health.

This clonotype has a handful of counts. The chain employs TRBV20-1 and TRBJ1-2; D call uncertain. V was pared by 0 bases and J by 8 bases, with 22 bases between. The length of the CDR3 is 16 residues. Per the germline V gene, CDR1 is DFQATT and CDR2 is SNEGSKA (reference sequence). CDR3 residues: CSARDEEESRGRGYTF. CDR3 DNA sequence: TGCAGTGCTAGAGATGAGGAGGAGAGCCGTGGGCGAGGCTACACCTTC.

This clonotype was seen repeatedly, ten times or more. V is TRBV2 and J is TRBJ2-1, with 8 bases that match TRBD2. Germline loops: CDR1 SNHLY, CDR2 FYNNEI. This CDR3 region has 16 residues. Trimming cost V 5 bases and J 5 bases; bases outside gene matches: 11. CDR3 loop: CASSRSGTRNNNEQFF. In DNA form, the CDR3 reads TGTGCCAGCAGTAGGTCGGGGACTAGAAACAACAATGAGCAGTTCTTC.

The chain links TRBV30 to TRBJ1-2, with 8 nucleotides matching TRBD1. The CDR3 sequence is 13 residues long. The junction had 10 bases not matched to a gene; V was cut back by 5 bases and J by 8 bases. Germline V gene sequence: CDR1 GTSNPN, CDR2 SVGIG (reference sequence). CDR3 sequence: CAWGKRTGRGYTF. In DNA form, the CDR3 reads TGTGCCTGGGGAAAGAGGACAGGGAGAGGCTACACCTTC. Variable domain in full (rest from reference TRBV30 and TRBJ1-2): SQTIHQWPATLVQPVGSPLSLECTVEGTSNPNLYWYRQAAGRGLQLLFYSVGIGQISSEVPQNLSASRPQDRQFILSSKKLLLSDSGFYLCAWGKRTGRGYTFGSGTRLTVV.

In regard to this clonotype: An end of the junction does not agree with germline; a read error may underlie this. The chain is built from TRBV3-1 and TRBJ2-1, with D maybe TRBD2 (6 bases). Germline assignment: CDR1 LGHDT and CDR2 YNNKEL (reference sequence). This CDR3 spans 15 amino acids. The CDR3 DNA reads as TGTGCCAGCATCCAAGAGGCGGGGTCCTACAATGAGCAGTTCTTC. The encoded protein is CASIQEAGSYNEQFF.

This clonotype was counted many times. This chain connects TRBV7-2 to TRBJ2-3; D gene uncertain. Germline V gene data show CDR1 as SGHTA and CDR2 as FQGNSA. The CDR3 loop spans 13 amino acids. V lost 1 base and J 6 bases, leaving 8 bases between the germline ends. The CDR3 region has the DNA TGTGCCAGCAGCTTAGAATGGAGCGATACGCAGTATTTT. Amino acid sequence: CASSLEWSDTQYF.

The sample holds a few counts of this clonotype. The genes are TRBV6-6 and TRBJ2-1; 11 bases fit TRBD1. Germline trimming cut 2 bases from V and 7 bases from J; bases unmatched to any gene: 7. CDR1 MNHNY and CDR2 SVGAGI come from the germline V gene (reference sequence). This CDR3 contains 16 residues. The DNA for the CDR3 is TGTGCCAGCAGTTACCTAGGACAGGGGGCGCAAAATGAGCAGTTCTTC. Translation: CASSYLGQGAQNEQFF.

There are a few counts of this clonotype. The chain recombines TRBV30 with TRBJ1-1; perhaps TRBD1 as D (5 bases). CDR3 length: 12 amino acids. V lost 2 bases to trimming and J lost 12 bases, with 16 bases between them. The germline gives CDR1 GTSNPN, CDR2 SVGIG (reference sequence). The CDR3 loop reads CAWSPGPSESFF. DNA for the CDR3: TGTGCCTGGAGTCCAGGGCCATCCGAATCTTTCTTT.